The 21 T cell receptor beta chains listed next were all sequenced from one sample in a study of OX40 agonist ivuxolimab in advanced cancers. Data came from immunoSEQ multiplex PCR; TCRdb stores just in-frame clones and leaves some out. This sample has over 55,000 clones, with roughly nine tenths found just once. Here the sequenced sample was CD4+ or CD8+ T cells sorted from blood, taken in a trial of the OX40 agonist ivuxolimab. These receptors all come from an adult with an advanced solid tumor such as melanoma, head and neck, liver or kidney cancer.

In this sample, this clone turned up once. J is TRBJ2-3 and V is TRBV19; tentatively, D is TRBD2 (6 bases). Germline V gene data show CDR1 as LNHDA and CDR2 as SQIVND (reference sequence). The CDR3 contains 16 residues. The V end lost 3 bases, the J end lost 0 bases, and 13 bases lay between the germline ends. CDR3 bases: TGTGCCAGTAGTATTCAGAAGGCGGGAAGCACAGATACGCAGTATTTT. This codes for CASSIQKAGSTDTQYF. The variable domain in full, completed from reference TRBV19 and TRBJ2-3, reads DGGITQSPKYLFRKEGQNVTLSCEQNLNHDAMYWYRQDPGQGLRLIYYSQIVNDFQKGDIAEGYSVSREKKESFPLTVTSAQKNPTAFYLCASSIQKAGSTDTQYFGPGTRLTVL.

The V call is TRBV19, the J call TRBJ1-2; 7 positions match TRBD1. With 3 bases clipped from V and 4 bases from J, the junction kept 5 bases outside the gene matches. The length of the CDR3 is 14 residues. The germline V gene encodes CDR1 LNHDA and CDR2 SQIVND (reference sequence). The CDR3 bases are TGTGCCAGTAGTATTGGCGGGACAGCCTATGGCTACACCTTC. It is translated as CASSIGGTAYGYTF. Supplemented by reference TRBV19 and TRBJ1-2, the full variable domain reads DGGITQSPKYLFRKEGQNVTLSCEQNLNHDAMYWYRQDPGQGLRLIYYSQIVNDFQKGDIAEGYSVSREKKESFPLTVTSAQKNPTAFYLCASSIGGTAYGYTFGSGTRLTVV.

The rearrangement uses TRBV14 and TRBJ2-5, with TRBD2 identical over 7 bases. The germline V gene has CDR1 SGHDN and CDR2 FVKESK. Trimming cost V 4 bases and J 7 bases; bases outside gene matches: 12. This CDR3 has 15 amino acids. The CDR3 here is CASSPGLPGYWTQYF. CDR3 DNA: TGTGCCAGCAGCCCGGGACTACCGGGGTATTGGACCCAGTACTTC.

The V gene is TRBV19, the J gene TRBJ2-7; D is uncertain. V was pared by 4 bases and J by 2 bases, with 9 bases between. The CDR3 has 13 amino acids. The germline V gene encodes CDR1 LNHDA and CDR2 SQIVND (reference sequence). The CDR3 coding sequence is TGTGCCAGTAGTACGTCAACCGCCTACGAGCAGTACTTC. Its protein is CASSTSTAYEQYF.

This rearrangement joins TRBV21-1 to TRBJ2-1; the table names TRBD2, a call not compared with the DNA. TRBV21-1 is tagged as a pseudogene. This CDR3 comprises 16 residues. The CDR3 sequence is CASSGPSPPSYNEQFF. The CDR3 DNA follows: TGTGCCAGCAGCGGCCCTAGCCCTCCCTCCTACAATGAGCAGTTCTTC.

This clone has a handful of counts. This chain joins TRBV7-8 and TRBJ1-1; the D is unclear. The germline CDR1 and CDR2 sequences are SGHVS and FQNEAQ. The CDR3 loop spans 14 amino acids. V was trimmed by 5 bases and J by 1 base, leaving 11 bases between them. The CDR3 region has the DNA TGTGCCAGCAGCAGGAGGATGGCGAACACTGAAGCTTTCTTT. It is translated as CASSRRMANTEAFF. Supplemented by reference TRBV7-8 and TRBJ1-1, the full variable domain reads GAGVSQSPRYKVAKRGQDVALRCDPISGHVSLFWYQQALGQGPEFLTYFQNEAQLDKSGLPSDRFFAERPEGSVSTLKIQRTQQEDSAVYLCASSRRMANTEAFFGQGTRLTVV.

On this clone itself: The same CDR3 is also encoded by other DNA sequences in this sample. The chain combines TRBV5-1 with TRBJ2-1; 14 bases are a match to TRBD2. Trimming removed 3 bases from V and 12 bases from J; junction bases left unmatched: 11. CDR1 and CDR2 (germline): SGHRS, YFSETQ. This CDR3 region has 16 residues. The CDR3 DNA reads TGCGCCAGCAGCTCTGCCGGGACTAGCGGGAGTTACGGGCAGTTCTTC. This sequence encodes CASSSAGTSGSYGQFF.

This chain links TRBV7-3 with TRBJ2-2, with D uncertain. V lost 1 base and J 6 bases, leaving 12 bases between the germline ends. CDR3 length: 15 amino acids. Germline V gene lookup returns CDR1 SGHTA and CDR2 FQGTGA. The CDR3 DNA is TGTGCCAGCAGCTTAAACGTGAATGGTGCCGGGGAGCTGTTTTTT. It yields the protein CASSLNVNGAGELFF. The full variable domain, rest sourced from reference TRBV7-3 and TRBJ2-2, is GAGVSQTPSNKVTEKGKYVELRCDPISGHTALYWYRQSLGQGPEFLIYFQGTGAADDSGLPNDRFFAVRPEGSVSTLKIQRTERGDSAVYLCASSLNVNGAGELFFGEGSRLTVL.

The chain couples TRBV18 to TRBJ2-7, with 7 bases aligning to TRBD2. CDR3 size: 12 residues. The trim removed 3 bases at V and 5 bases at J, leaving 1 base unmatched. Germline V gene lookup returns CDR1 KGHSH and CDR2 LQKENI. For the CDR3, the DNA is TGTGCCAGCTCACCTCTAGCGGACGAGCAGTACTTC. This codes for CASSPLADEQYF.

J is TRBJ2-1 and V is TRBV6-1; TRBD2 might be the D (6 bases). The CDR3 is 12 residues long. The V and J ends lost 4 bases and 16 bases respectively, with 17 bases between them. The germline CDR1 and CDR2 sequences are MNHNS and SASEGT. The CDR3 is CASSVLGGDLFF. CDR3 DNA sequence: TGTGCCAGCAGTGTTCTGGGGGGAGATCTTTTCTTC.

The genes are TRBV7-8 and TRBJ2-7; D is perhaps TRBD1 or TRBD2 (7 bases each). Per the germline V gene, CDR1 is SGHVS and CDR2 is FQNEAQ. This CDR3 comprises 16 residues. Trimming cost V 5 bases and J 0 bases, with 17 bases left between them. The CDR3 region has the DNA TGTGCCAGCAGCCTTGGGAGCGGGACAGACTCCTACGAGCAGTACTTC. Protein sequence: CASSLGSGTDSYEQYF. The complete variable domain, with remaining parts taken from reference TRBV7-8 and TRBJ2-7, reads GAGVSQSPRYKVAKRGQDVALRCDPISGHVSLFWYQQALGQGPEFLTYFQNEAQLDKSGLPSDRFFAERPEGSVSTLKIQRTQQEDSAVYLCASSLGSGTDSYEQYFGPGTRLTVT.

The gene calls are TRBV28 and TRBJ1-2, with D hard to call. Trimming stripped 10 bases from V and 5 bases from J, with 11 bases between. The CDR3 has 11 amino acids. Per germline, CDR1 MDHEN and CDR2 SYDVKM. The CDR3 sequence: CATGQTYGYTF. The CDR3 DNA reads as TGTGCCACCGGGCAGACTTATGGCTACACCTTC.

This clone was detected only a few times. The chain joins TRBV5-1 to TRBJ2-6, with a possible D match to TRBD2 (6 bases). Trimming removed 4 bases at V and 0 bases at J, with 17 bases between. Germline loops: CDR1 SGHRS, CDR2 YFSETQ. The CDR3 length is 18 residues. CDR3 coding DNA: TGCGCCAGCAGCACCGGGGGTCTCCGTAACTCTGGGGCCAACGTCCTGACTTTC. Its translation: CASSTGGLRNSGANVLTF.

The chain joins TRBV7-2 to TRBJ2-1; a possible D gene is TRBD2 (6 bases). CDR1 and CDR2 from the germline V gene are SGHTA and FQGNSA. V was shortened by 3 bases and J by 0 bases, with 9 bases between the two germline ends. CDR3 size: 15 residues. CDR3 loop: CASSFMGGSYNEQFF. CDR3 nucleotide sequence: TGTGCCAGCAGCTTCATGGGGGGCTCCTACAATGAGCAGTTCTTC.

The chain employs TRBV7-6 and TRBJ2-3; D gene ambiguous. Trimming took 1 base from V and 2 from J, leaving 13 bases between them. Germline assignment: CDR1 SGHVS and CDR2 FNYEAQ. The CDR3 contains 16 residues. The CDR3 sequence: CASSLGFVYLTDTQYF. CDR3 sequence (DNA): TGTGCCAGCAGCTTAGGGTTTGTTTACCTCACAGATACGCAGTATTTT.

This rearrangement joins TRBV28 to TRBJ1-6, with TRBD1 as a possible D gene (6 bases). The CDR3 is 15 residues long. Looked up from germline, CDR1 is MDHEN and CDR2 is SYDVKM. Trimming shortened V by 8 bases and J by 9 bases, and 20 bases separated the two germline ends. The CDR3 is CASQKTFGGGSPLHF. For the CDR3, the DNA is TGTGCCAGCCAAAAAACATTCGGAGGGGGTTCACCCCTCCACTTT.

This chain connects TRBV5-1 to TRBJ2-3, with D unclear. With 4 bases removed from V and 2 bases from J, the gap between germline ends came to 8 bases. Germline-derived CDR1 and CDR2 are SGHRS and YFSETQ. This CDR3 region has 13 residues. This chain's CDR3 is CASSEQYTDTQYF. The DNA of the CDR3 is TGCGCCAGCAGCGAACAGTACACAGATACGCAGTATTTT.

The chain has TRBV7-2 and TRBJ2-5; 11 nucleotides match TRBD2. V dropped 5 bases and J dropped 2; count of bases not matched to a gene: 7. CDR1 is SGHTA, CDR2 FQGNSA, per germline. This CDR3 has 16 amino acids. This CDR3 reads CASSLGLAGAQETQYF. The CDR3 bases are TGTGCCAGCAGCCTTGGACTAGCGGGTGCTCAAGAGACCCAGTACTTC.

V usage is TRBV10-3 and J usage is TRBJ2-5; D might be TRBD2 (6 bases). The V gene lost 6 bases and the J gene lost 1 base, with 9 bases spanning the gap. The CDR3 covers 13 residues. Germline CDR1 is ENHRY and CDR2 is SYGVKD. CDR3 sequence: CAIRRDFQETQYF. The CDR3 DNA sequence: TGTGCCATCAGACGGGACTTCCAAGAGACCCAGTACTTC.

J is TRBJ2-5 and V is TRBV4-1, with D tentatively TRBD1 (5 bases). There are 13 residues in the CDR3. Germline CDR1 MGHRA, CDR2 YSYEKL. Trimming stripped 4 bases from V and 7 bases from J, with 13 bases between. The CDR3 protein is CASSPGQGGTQYF. In DNA form, the CDR3 reads TGCGCCAGCAGCCCCGGACAAGGCGGGACCCAGTACTTC.

The V and J genes are TRBV29-1 and TRBJ2-2; D assignment may be TRBD1 or TRBD2 (6 bases each). Trimming stripped 6 bases from V and 5 bases from J, with 13 bases between. The length of the CDR3 is 13 residues. The germline gives CDR1 SQVTM, CDR2 ANQGSEA. CDR3 region: CSVRVGGTGELFF. DNA of the CDR3: TGCAGCGTGAGGGTAGGGGGGACCGGGGAGCTGTTTTTT.